The entry below gives a single T cell receptor (beta chain) sequence along with its context. The sample belongs to a study of T-cell memory formation after mild COVID-19. Trimming removed 0 bases at V and 10 bases at J, with 7 bases between. The germline gives CDR1 LNHNV, CDR2 YYDKDF (reference sequence). This CDR3 comprises 12 residues. From the 5' RACE reads, TCRdb called clonotypes with MiXCR, one entry per CDR3 protein. The sample includes under 600,000 distinct CDR3 sequences, about 22% of them seen just once. The chain recombines TRBV15 with TRBJ2-1, with D hard to call. The sequence came from an adult woman who had mild COVID-19 (a few samples of this study predate the infection). Cell type and time point are not known. Input material: PBMCs or a T cell subset sorted from them (not recorded which). The CDR3 loop is CATSREIGEQFF. CDR3 sequence (DNA): TGTGCCACCAGCAGAGAGATTGGGGAGCAGTTCTTC.